Listed below are T cell receptor beta chains from one sample, sequenced in a study of tumor-infiltrating lymphocytes in primary liver carcinoma. TCRdb recomputed calls from the multiplex PCR reads with MiXCR, one row per CDR3 protein. The data hold about 180,000 distinct CDR3 sequences, with approximately 60% observed a single time. The material sequenced was peripheral blood. These receptors all stem from a man aged 40-55 years with primary liver carcinoma and hepatitis B virus infection. Both conserved end residues are trimmed from each CDR3. Fields, in order: CDR3 protein, J gene, V gene.

CDR3aa: ASRKGLDTGELF
j_gene: TRBJ2-2
v_gene: TRBV6-5

CDR3aa: ASIGVNEQF
j_gene: TRBJ2-1
v_gene: TRBV6-6

CDR3aa: ASSRFSGSVSDEQY
j_gene: TRBJ2-7
v_gene: TRBV28

CDR3aa: ASSPAGYKQF
j_gene: TRBJ2-1
v_gene: TRBV4-2

CDR3aa: ASNPLDRIFYGYT
j_gene: TRBJ1-2
v_gene: TRBV11-2

CDR3aa: VSSSATGLSYEQY
j_gene: TRBJ2-7
v_gene: TRBV28

CDR3aa: ASSYPSGAGNQPQL
j_gene: TRBJ1-5
v_gene: TRBV6-6

CDR3aa: AISEPGLAGVLNTGELF
j_gene: TRBJ2-2
v_gene: TRBV10-3

CDR3aa: ASSPQGLAYNEQF
j_gene: TRBJ2-1
v_gene: TRBV5-1

CDR3aa: ASISGQTLTDIQY
j_gene: TRBJ2-4
v_gene: TRBV5-4

CDR3aa: ASDRKRQPQH
j_gene: TRBJ1-5
v_gene: TRBV6-1

CDR3aa: ASAGSKGSNEQF
j_gene: TRBJ2-1
v_gene: TRBV6-5

CDR3aa: ASTPLTGYEQY
j_gene: TRBJ2-7
v_gene: TRBV6-1

CDR3aa: ASSYSSLAGAYEQY
j_gene: TRBJ2-7
v_gene: TRBV6-6

CDR3aa: VSGPPESYGYT
j_gene: TRBJ1-2
v_gene: TRBV11-2

CDR3aa: ASSGQENYGYT
j_gene: TRBJ1-2
v_gene: TRBV6-4

CDR3aa: ASSLRGALGNEQF
j_gene: TRBJ2-1
v_gene: TRBV6-5

CDR3aa: ASSPSRSGANVLT
j_gene: TRBJ2-6
v_gene: TRBV18

CDR3aa: ASSLDSLTQY
j_gene: TRBJ2-3
v_gene: TRBV5-1

CDR3aa: ASSYGGRGGAGNTEAF
j_gene: TRBJ1-1
v_gene: TRBV6-5

CDR3aa: SVESQNPYEQY
j_gene: TRBJ2-7
v_gene: TRBV29-1

CDR3aa: ASSQLFAGGVLNYGYT
j_gene: TRBJ1-2
v_gene: TRBV4-1

CDR3aa: SGGQGGYEQY
j_gene: TRBJ2-7
v_gene: TRBV29-1

CDR3aa: ASSFGQLSTDTQY
j_gene: TRBJ2-3
v_gene: TRBV5-6

CDR3aa: ASGRTGQVEKLF
j_gene: TRBJ1-4
v_gene: TRBV6-5

CDR3aa: ASSFMGTVTDTKY
j_gene: TRBJ2-3
v_gene: TRBV6-6

CDR3aa: SVEPTFYNKQF
j_gene: TRBJ2-1
v_gene: TRBV29-1

CDR3aa: ASSLGLAGTDYERY
j_gene: TRBJ2-7
v_gene: TRBV11-2

CDR3aa: ASRDRPSNGYT
j_gene: TRBJ1-2
v_gene: TRBV6-5

CDR3aa: ASSRPGSEKYKNIQY
j_gene: TRBJ2-4
v_gene: TRBV11-2

CDR3aa: SVVDGEQY
j_gene: TRBJ2-7
v_gene: TRBV29-1

CDR3aa: ASRRDSGELF
j_gene: TRBJ2-2
v_gene: TRBV6-1

CDR3aa: ASSPADGLTDTQY
j_gene: TRBJ2-3
v_gene: TRBV12-3/TRBV12-4

CDR3aa: SVDVTGADQY
j_gene: TRBJ2-7
v_gene: TRBV29-1

CDR3aa: ASSEYGTDTQY
j_gene: TRBJ2-3
v_gene: TRBV6-1

CDR3aa: ASSIHTGGGNYGYT
j_gene: TRBJ1-2
v_gene: TRBV12-3/TRBV12-4